Presented here are 13 T cell receptor beta chains from one specimen sequenced in a study of blood T cell repertoires in COVID-19. Profiling relied on immunoSEQ multiplex PCR, and the TCRdb table lists in-frame clones only, not all of them. The table has 150,000 or so clones, about 88% seen once. The source material was peripheral blood. Receptors originate from a man younger than 35 with acute or convalescent COVID-19.

This clone was counted a few times. This chain's CDR3 is CASSLGQGWSEAFF. The DNA of the CDR3 is TGTGCCAGCAGCTTAGGACAGGGGTGGTCTGAAGCTTTCTTT. The chain combines TRBV7-8 with TRBJ1-1, with 8 positions matching TRBD1. This CDR3 has 14 residues. V was clipped by 1 base and J by 6 bases; unmatched bases: 4. Germline V gene lookup returns CDR1 SGHVS and CDR2 FQNEAQ.

The rearrangement uses TRBV27 and TRBJ2-5; 10 bases agree with TRBD2. The ends lost 4 bases at V and 5 bases at J; junction bases unmatched: 13. In germline, CDR1 is MNHEY, CDR2 SMNVEV (reference sequence). This CDR3 is built from 17 residues. The chain's CDR3 is CASSSQWTSGLGETQYF. Written as DNA, the CDR3 is TGTGCCAGCAGTTCCCAGTGGACTAGCGGCCTTGGGGAGACCCAGTACTTC.

V usage is TRBV28 and J usage is TRBJ2-5; 8 bases align to TRBD1. Trimming took 2 bases from V and 0 from J; bases not matched to a gene: 8. Germline V gene sequence: CDR1 MDHEN, CDR2 SYDVKM. This CDR3 is 17 amino acids long. For the CDR3, the DNA is TGTGCCAGCAGTTTAGTCCTGCAGGGGGCGTACCAAGAGACCCAGTACTTC. This encodes CASSLVLQGAYQETQYF.

J is TRBJ2-3 and V is TRBV3-1 (or the pseudogene TRBV3-2); D gene ambiguous. The germline V and J ends were trimmed by 1 base and 2 bases, with 13 bases remaining between them. The CDR3 is 16 amino acids. Germline V gene lookup returns CDR1 LGHDT and CDR2 YNNKEL (reference sequence). CDR3 coding DNA: TGTGCCAGCAGCCAAGCGCCGGTCCGTTACACAGATACGCAGTATTTT. This translates into CASSQAPVRYTDTQYF.

This sequence joins TRBV6-5 and TRBJ2-2, with D unclear. Trimming shortened V by 0 bases and J by 4 bases, and 9 bases separated the two germline ends. CDR1 and CDR2 from the germline V gene are MNHEY and SVGAGI. This CDR3 is 15 amino acids long. Here the CDR3 DNA reads TGTGCCAGCAGTTACTCGGCGTCTAGCACCGGGGAGCTGTTTTTT. Translated: CASSYSASSTGELFF.

The chain joins TRBV3-1 (or the pseudogene TRBV3-2) to TRBJ2-2, with D uncertain. Trimming removed 2 bases at V and 0 bases at J, with 7 bases between. This CDR3 is built from 15 residues. The germline gives CDR1 LGHDT, CDR2 YNNKEL (reference sequence). CDR3 nucleotides: TGTGCCAGCAGCCAAAGACAAACGAACACCGGGGAGCTGTTTTTT. Translating it yields CASSQRQTNTGELFF.

V is TRBV10-1 and J is TRBJ2-7, with 15 bases fitting TRBD2. The CDR3 spans 17 residues. CDR1 and CDR2 (germline): WNHNN, SYGVQD (reference sequence). The J segment lost 1 base and the V segment lost 0 bases, leaving 1 base of the junction unmatched. This chain's CDR3 is CASSESGTSGGSYEQYV. The CDR3 coding sequence is TGCGCCAGCAGTGAGTCCGGGACTAGCGGGGGGTCCTACGAGCAGTACGTC.

The chain joins TRBV28 to TRBJ1-1; D is unresolved. This CDR3 region has 14 residues. CDR1 is MDHEN, CDR2 SYDVKM, per germline. The germline V and J ends were trimmed by 6 bases and 0 bases, with 11 bases remaining between them. The CDR3 DNA sequence: TGTGCCAGCAGACGAGGCCTCATGAACACTGAAGCTTTCTTT. This sequence encodes CASRRGLMNTEAFF.

J is TRBJ1-4 and V is TRBV2, with 7 nucleotides matching TRBD1. The J segment lost 7 bases and the V segment lost 2 bases, leaving 7 bases of the junction unmatched. The V gene's germline CDR1 is SNHLY and CDR2 FYNNEI. The CDR3 spans 15 residues. CDR3 DNA: TGTGCCAGCAGTGAATGGCAGGGGGTTTTTGAAAAACTGTTTTTT. Translating it yields CASSEWQGVFEKLFF.

V gene TRBV5-8 combines with J gene TRBJ1-2; TRBD1 agrees at 9 bases. The CDR3 spans 14 residues. From germline, CDR1 is SGHTS and CDR2 YDEGEE. V lost 4 bases and J lost 8; bases outside the gene matches: 9. The DNA of the CDR3 is TGTGCCAGCAGCCAAAGAACAGGGGGCGCGGGCTACACCTTC. It specifies CASSQRTGGAGYTF.

This clone was seen a few times. V gene TRBV7-2 combines with J gene TRBJ1-5; D possibly corresponds to TRBD1 (5 bases). The CDR3 loop spans 15 amino acids. The germline V gene encodes CDR1 SGHTA and CDR2 FQGNSA. Trimming took 1 base from V and 1 from J, leaving 8 bases between them. The CDR3 nucleotides are TGTGCCAGCAGCTTAGGGGGACTGAGCAATCAGCCCCAGCATTTT. Its protein is CASSLGGLSNQPQHF.

In nucleotides, the CDR3 is TGCAGCGTCGTCCTCCTAGTTTCCCCAGATACGCAGTATTTT. It is translated as CSVVLLVSPDTQYF. The chain employs TRBV29-1 and TRBJ2-3; no reliable D call. This CDR3 is built from 14 residues. V was cut by 6 bases and J by 4 bases, with 17 bases left in between. Germline V gene sequence: CDR1 SQVTM, CDR2 ANQGSEA.

The chain uses TRBV6-6 and TRBJ1-1; possibly TRBD1 for D (5 bases). V lost 0 bases and J lost 1, with 9 bases in between. Germline CDR1 and CDR2: MNHNY and SVGAGI (reference sequence). The CDR3 consists of 15 residues. CDR3 bases: TGTGCCAGCAGTTACTCGGGGCAGGGGAACACTGAAGCTTTCTTT. This codes for CASSYSGQGNTEAFF.